The 26 T cell receptor beta chains below all came from one sample that was sequenced in a study of blood T cells in healthy people across ages (dated by TCRdb to between 2014 and 2016). Preparation of the library involved 5' RACE. Instrument used: Illumina HiSeq 2500. A second PCR of roughly 7 to 12 cycles was performed with a sample-barcoded 5' primer and a J-beta primer mix. TCRdb trimmed the raw reads at Q25, called clones with MiXCR and kept productive beta chains. Rows are unified per CDR3 protein, each entry keeping the most common DNA and genes. This sample comprises approximately 900,000 distinct CDR3 sequences, under 50% of them detected only once. The ten largest clones represent roughly 13% of the sample. The source material was blood. Receptors originate from a young man in good health.

This sequence joins TRBV18 and TRBJ2-3, with D possibly TRBD1 on 5 matching bases. The germline V gene has CDR1 KGHSH and CDR2 LQKENI. The CDR3 runs to 15 residues. Trimming removed 3 bases from V and 4 bases from J, with 14 bases in between. In DNA, the CDR3 is TGTGCCAGCTCACCGGGGCAGAGAAGCGCAGATACGCAGTATTTT. This sequence encodes CASSPGQRSADTQYF.

The chain combines TRBV29-1 with TRBJ1-1; weak D call: TRBD1 (6 bases). The germline V gene has CDR1 SQVTM and CDR2 ANQGSEA. The CDR3 spans 12 residues. The V end was cut by 8 bases, the J end by 7 bases, with 17 bases between. CDR3 in DNA: TGCAGCACGCGAGTCACAGGGCTTGAAGCTTTCTTT. Its protein product is CSTRVTGLEAFF.

The CDR3 loop is CASSQESGLRYGYTF. CDR3 bases: TGTGCCAGCAGCCAAGAGTCCGGGTTAAGGTATGGCTACACCTTC. This chain uses TRBV3-1 with TRBJ1-2; D gene unclear. Germline values: CDR1 LGHDT, CDR2 YNNKEL (reference sequence). The CDR3 is made up of 15 amino acids. V was trimmed by 0 bases and J by 5 bases, leaving 13 bases between them.

The V and J genes are TRBV29-1 and TRBJ2-4, with D possibly matching TRBD1 (5 bases). CDR3 length: 15 amino acids. Per germline, CDR1 SQVTM and CDR2 ANQGSEA. The germline V and J ends were trimmed by 6 bases and 0 bases, with 15 bases remaining between them. The DNA of the CDR3 is TGCAGCGTCCAGCAGGGAACTATAGCCAAAAACATTCAGTACTTC. Residues: CSVQQGTIAKNIQYF.

For the CDR3, the DNA is TGCGCCAGCAGCTTGTTACAGGGGGGACATGGGGCCAACGTCCTGACTTTC. Translated, it gives CASSLLQGGHGANVLTF. The chain employs TRBV5-1 and TRBJ2-6, with 8 bases that match TRBD1. V was pared by 1 base and J by 3 bases, with 6 bases of the junction left unmatched. Germline V gene data show CDR1 as SGHRS and CDR2 as YFSETQ. CDR3 length: 17 amino acids.

This clonotype was recorded once. The chain recombines TRBV10-3 with TRBJ1-4; D unclear. The germline CDR1 and CDR2 sequences are ENHRY and SYGVKD. The CDR3 consists of 13 residues. With 6 bases removed from V and 4 bases from J, the gap between germline ends came to 9 bases. The CDR3 loop is CAIRSGDNEKLFF. In DNA, the CDR3 is TGTGCCATCAGGTCCGGGGATAATGAAAAACTGTTTTTT.

The gene calls are TRBV30 and TRBJ1-2; D is unresolved. Germline V gene lookup returns CDR1 GTSNPN and CDR2 SVGIG (reference sequence). The CDR3 contains 14 residues. V was trimmed by 0 bases and J by 1 base, leaving 9 bases between them. In DNA form, the CDR3 reads TGTGCCTGGAGTGTAATCGTCAGTAACTATGGCTACACCTTC. This codes for CAWSVIVSNYGYTF.

This clonotype appeared a single time. The chain is built from TRBV2 and TRBJ2-2; tentative D call: TRBD2 (6 bases). This CDR3 region has 16 residues. V lost 4 bases and J lost 1, with 13 bases in between. Germline values: CDR1 SNHLY, CDR2 FYNNEI. The CDR3, as DNA: TGTGCCAGCAGTGTTCGGAGGGGCAGGAACACCGGGGAGCTGTTTTTT. It yields the protein CASSVRRGRNTGELFF.

V usage is TRBV9 and J usage is TRBJ1-2, with 10 positions matching TRBD1. V was pared by 5 bases and J by 6 bases, with 4 bases of the junction left unmatched. CDR3 length: 13 amino acids. Germline loops: CDR1 SGDLS, CDR2 YYNGEE. The CDR3, as DNA: TGTGCCAGCAGTGGACAGGGGGTTGATGGCTACACCTTC. Translation: CASSGQGVDGYTF.

The chain has TRBV15 and TRBJ2-3, with TRBD2 matching 11 bases. The length of the CDR3 is 16 residues. Trimming cost V 2 bases and J 1 base; bases outside gene matches: 2. Germline-derived CDR1 and CDR2 are LNHNV and YYDKDF (reference sequence). CDR3 coding DNA: TGTGCCACCAGCAGAAATAGCGGGGGGGGCACAGATACGCAGTATTTT. It is translated as CATSRNSGGGTDTQYF.

This clonotype has a single count. A much larger clone differs by one base, so this may be a read error. CDR3 sequence: CASSTVRDYDSPLHF. CDR3 nucleotide sequence: TGTGCCAGCAGCACCGTCAGGGACTATGATTCACCCCTCCACTTT. The chain combines TRBV7-2 with TRBJ1-6, with D perhaps matching TRBD1 (5 bases). The CDR3 has 15 amino acids. Germline V gene sequence: CDR1 SGHTA, CDR2 FQGNSA.

This clonotype was recorded many times. V and J are TRBV5-5 and TRBJ2-5; 8 nucleotides match TRBD1. Germline values: CDR1 SGHKS, CDR2 YYEKEE (reference sequence). The trim removed 4 bases at V and 2 bases at J, leaving 4 bases unmatched. The CDR3 is 14 residues long. DNA for the CDR3: TGTGCCAGCAGCCCAGGACAGGGACAAGAGACCCAGTACTTC. Translation: CASSPGQGQETQYF. The entire variable domain, with the rest obtained from reference TRBV5-5 and TRBJ2-5, is as follows: DAGVTQSPTHLIKTRGQQVTLRCSPISGHKSVSWYQQVLGQGPQFIFQYYEKEERGRGNFPDRFSARQFPNYSSELNVNALLLGDSALYLCASSPGQGQETQYFGPGTRLLVL.

This clonotype was picked up many times. This sequence joins TRBV20-1 and TRBJ1-5; TRBD1 is a possible D gene (6 bases). Germline V gene sequence: CDR1 DFQATT, CDR2 SNEGSKA (reference sequence). This CDR3 is 13 amino acids long. V lost 5 bases and J 7 bases, leaving 15 bases between the germline ends. The CDR3 bases are TGCAGTGCTCGGGACACCGAAGCCCAGCCCCAGCATTTT. Residues: CSARDTEAQPQHF.

As to this clonotype: One end of the junction varies from germline; a read error may be responsible. The chain is built from TRBV20-1 and TRBJ2-4, with D perhaps TRBD1 (6 bases). The V gene's germline CDR1 is DFQATT and CDR2 SNEGSKA (reference sequence). The CDR3 extends over 13 amino acids. The CDR3 DNA follows: TGCAGTGCTAACGGGCCGGGACAAAACACTCAGTACTTC. The encoded protein is CSANGPGQNTQYF.

This sequence joins TRBV27 and TRBJ2-7, with 7 bases aligning to TRBD1. This CDR3 is built from 15 residues. V was pared by 6 bases and J by 1 base, with 9 bases of the junction left unmatched. In germline, CDR1 is MNHEY, CDR2 SMNVEV (reference sequence). CDR3 in amino acids: CASSLSGTASYEQYF. CDR3 coding DNA: TGTGCCAGCAGCCTCTCCGGGACAGCTTCCTACGAGCAGTACTTC.

This clonotype occurred many times. The junction departs from germline at one end; a sequencing error may be responsible. The chain employs TRBV2 and TRBJ2-7; TRBD1 or TRBD2 may be the D gene (5 bases each). The V gene's germline CDR1 is SNHLY and CDR2 FYNNEI. There are 11 residues in the CDR3. In nucleotides, the CDR3 is TGCGCCAGCAGGGAGACCTACGAGCAGTACTTC. Encoded protein: CASRETYEQYF.

This clonotype is a singleton in its sample. The V call is TRBV12-3 or TRBV12-4, the J call TRBJ2-7; the D gene is possibly TRBD1 (6 bases). V shed 6 bases and J shed 7 bases, with 19 bases lying between them. This CDR3 contains 14 residues. CDR3 amino acids: CASRRMGEGDEQYF. DNA of the CDR3: TGTGCCAGCAGGAGGATGGGCGAGGGGGATGAGCAGTACTTC.

Here the CDR3 DNA reads TGCAGCGTTACAGGGGGAAGTGGCACAGATACGCAGTATTTT. Amino acids: CSVTGGSGTDTQYF. This sequence joins TRBV29-1 and TRBJ2-3; the match to TRBD1 covers 8 bases. Germline V gene lookup returns CDR1 SQVTM and CDR2 ANQGSEA. CDR3 length equals 14 residues. The V segment lost 5 bases and the J segment 1 base; nucleotides outside the gene matches: 5.

This clonotype was counted between two and nine times. The V call is TRBV14, the J call TRBJ2-6, with no clear D. V dropped 3 bases and J dropped 0 bases, with 9 bases sitting between them. Germline CDR1 and CDR2: SGHDN and FVKESK. The CDR3 spans 16 residues. In nucleotides, the CDR3 is TGTGCCAGCAGCCAGGGTTTCGGCTCTGGGGCCAACGTCCTGACTTTC. It codes for CASSQGFGSGANVLTF.

The gene calls are TRBV4-3 and TRBJ2-3, with 8 bases that match TRBD2. The CDR3 runs to 16 residues. CDR1 is LGHNA and CDR2 is YSLEER in the germline V gene. Losses at the gene ends were 4 bases for V and 2 bases for J; bases not matched to a gene: 8. Here the CDR3 DNA reads TGCGCCAGCAGCCTCAGAGCGGGGGAGACCACAGATACGCAGTATTTT. Residues: CASSLRAGETTDTQYF.

The rearrangement uses TRBV5-6 and TRBJ2-7; 12 nucleotides align to TRBD2. This CDR3 has 15 amino acids. Losses at the gene ends were 4 bases for V and 6 bases for J; bases not matched to a gene: 8. CDR1 and CDR2 (germline): SGHDT, YYEEEE. The CDR3 protein is CASSLQLAGGIEQYF. The CDR3 DNA reads as TGTGCCAGCAGCCTCCAACTAGCGGGGGGCATCGAGCAGTACTTC.

V usage is TRBV20-1 and J usage is TRBJ2-4; a possible D gene is TRBD2 (6 bases). The DNA matches TRBJ2-7 better at its end, which makes the J call doubtful. The CDR3 runs 12 residues. Germline V gene lookup returns CDR1 DFQATT and CDR2 SNEGSKA (reference sequence). The CDR3, as DNA: TGCAGTGCTAATGCGGGGCTCAACGAGCAGTACTTC. Translated, it gives CSANAGLNEQYF.

The V gene is TRBV12-3 or TRBV12-4, the J gene TRBJ1-5; 7 bases map to TRBD1. With 5 bases clipped from V and 4 bases from J, the junction kept 5 bases outside the gene matches. CDR3 length: 14 residues. The CDR3 loop is CASSVRDRNQPQHF. The DNA of the CDR3 is TGTGCCAGCAGTGTCCGGGACAGAAATCAGCCCCAGCATTTT.

The genes are TRBV12-3 or TRBV12-4 and TRBJ2-2; 7 bases match TRBD1. This CDR3 comprises 15 residues. J gave up 4 bases and V 4 bases, and 6 bases lay outside the gene matches. The CDR3 protein is CASSSRDSITGELFF. In DNA form, the CDR3 reads TGTGCCAGCAGTTCCCGGGACAGTATCACCGGGGAGCTGTTTTTT.

This chain joins TRBV7-2 and TRBJ1-6; D is unclear. Germline CDR1 SGHTA, CDR2 FQGNSA. The CDR3 extends over 14 amino acids. The V gene lost 5 bases and the J gene lost 7 bases, with 12 bases spanning the gap. CDR3 in DNA: TGTGCCAGCAGCAAGACACGTCCCAATTCACCCCTCCACTTT. Translation: CASSKTRPNSPLHF. The full variable domain, its missing parts supplied by reference TRBV7-2 and TRBJ1-6, is GAGVSQSPSNKVTEKGKDVELRCDPISGHTALYWYRQSLGQGLEFLIYFQGNSAPDKSGLPSDRFSAERTGGSVSTLTIQRTQQEDSAVYLCASSKTRPNSPLHFGNGTRLTVT.

The chain employs TRBV27 and TRBJ2-3; 13 bases match TRBD2. The CDR3 totals 15 residues. The J segment lost 7 bases and the V segment lost 3 bases, leaving 4 bases of the junction unmatched. Looked up from germline, CDR1 is MNHEY and CDR2 is SMNVEV (reference sequence). CDR3 coding DNA: TGTGCCAGCAGTTTCACTAGCGGGGGGGCTTATACGCAGTATTTT. Residues: CASSFTSGGAYTQYF.